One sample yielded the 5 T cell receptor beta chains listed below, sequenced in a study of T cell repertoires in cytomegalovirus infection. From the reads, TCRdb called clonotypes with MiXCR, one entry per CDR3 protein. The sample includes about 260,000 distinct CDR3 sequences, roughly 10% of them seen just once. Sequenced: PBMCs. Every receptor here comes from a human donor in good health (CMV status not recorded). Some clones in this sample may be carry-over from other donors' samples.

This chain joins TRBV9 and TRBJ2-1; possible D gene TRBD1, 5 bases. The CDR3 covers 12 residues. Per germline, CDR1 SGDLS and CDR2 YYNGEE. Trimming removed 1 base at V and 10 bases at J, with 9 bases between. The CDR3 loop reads CASSVRRGEQFF. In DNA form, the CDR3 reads TGTGCCAGCAGCGTACGAAGGGGCGAGCAGTTCTTC.

The DNA for the CDR3 is TGTGCCAGCAGCTTGACTCCGGGACTAGCGGGATTCAGCTCCTACGAGCAGTACTTC. Its protein product is CASSLTPGLAGFSSYEQYF. V usage is TRBV7-9 and J usage is TRBJ2-7, with 13 bases lining up with TRBD2. After removal of 3 bases from V and 0 bases from J, the junction contained 11 bases not matched to a gene. This CDR3 comprises 19 residues. CDR1 SEHNR and CDR2 FQNEAQ come from the germline V gene (reference sequence).

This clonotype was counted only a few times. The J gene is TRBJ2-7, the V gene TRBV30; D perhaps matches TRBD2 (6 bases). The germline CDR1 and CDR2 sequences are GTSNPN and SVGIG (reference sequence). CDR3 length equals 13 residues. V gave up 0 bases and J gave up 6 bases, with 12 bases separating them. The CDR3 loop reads CAWSVGPTSEQYF. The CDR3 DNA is TGTGCCTGGAGTGTTGGACCGACTAGCGAGCAGTACTTC.

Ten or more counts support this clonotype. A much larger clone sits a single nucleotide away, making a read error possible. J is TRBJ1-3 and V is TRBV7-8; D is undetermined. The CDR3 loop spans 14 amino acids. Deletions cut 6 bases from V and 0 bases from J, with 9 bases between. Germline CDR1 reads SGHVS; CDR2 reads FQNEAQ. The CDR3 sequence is CASSDWNSGNTIYF. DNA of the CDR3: TGTGCCAGCAGTGACTGGAACTCTGGAAACACCATATATTTT.

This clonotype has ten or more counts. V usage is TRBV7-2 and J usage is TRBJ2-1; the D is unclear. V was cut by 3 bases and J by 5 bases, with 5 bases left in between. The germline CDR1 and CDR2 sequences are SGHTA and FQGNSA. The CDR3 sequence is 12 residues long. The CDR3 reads CASSLSHNEQFF. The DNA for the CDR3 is TGTGCCAGCAGCTTGAGCCACAATGAGCAGTTCTTC.